This TCR beta chain was identified in a study of cytomegalovirus exposure and HLA in healthy donors. Study outcomes and limitations: In a later analysis, CMV-associated beta chains were mostly HLA-associated, it appeared. In a later analysis, donors in an Asian-associated ancestry cluster reportedly had fewer N-insertions in productive TCRs than the cohort mean. The classifier was said to identify cytomegalovirus status with high specificity and sensitivity.

The PCR had 60 Vbeta and 13 Jbeta primers. Clones were read by immunoSEQ multiplex PCR, and TCRdb kept only the in-frame ones, dropping some. The data show tens of thousands of clones, roughly four fifths seen once. CDR1 is ENHRY, CDR2 SYGVKD, per germline. This CDR3 is built from 12 residues. V lost 4 bases, J lost 3 bases, and 7 bases lay in between. This clone was observed a handful of times. What it recognizes is unknown. The sample taken for sequencing was PBMCs. The TCR sequence derives from a young man in good health and CMV-seronegative. The V and J genes are TRBV10-3 and TRBJ2-7; D is ambiguous. Written as DNA, the CDR3 is TGTGCCATCAGTGGGGCCGGCTACGAGCAGTACGTC. Residues: CAISGAGYEQYV.